One T cell receptor beta chain is described in this entry. The target antigen is unknown. This sample was included in a study of beta chain features in type 1 diabetes. At the level of the study: Age, gender and cell yields were alike across patients and healthy donors. Study observations and caveats: HLA influence on TCRB rearrangement stayed unresolved here. Within the patient group, naive, central memory and Treg TCRB repertoires appeared more similar to each other than within healthy donors.

CDR3 size: 15 residues. Unmatched junction bases numbered 15, after V lost 10 bases and J lost 7 bases. Expressed TCRB transcripts got sequenced, as all isolated RNA was reverse transcribed. Assay: immunoSEQ multiplex PCR; the TCRdb copy retains only in-frame clones and omits some. The sample carries 200,000 to 300,000 clones, 14% recorded once. The TCR comes from a woman aged 40-49 years in good health. The sequencing input was naive CD4+ T cells from blood. The genes are TRBV23-1 and TRBJ2-2; 7 positions match TRBD1. TRBV23-1 carries the ORF label, with uncertain function. CDR3: CANETDRPLYGELFF. In nucleotides, the CDR3 is TGCGCCAATGAGACGGACAGGCCCTTGTACGGGGAGCTGTTTTTT.